This T cell receptor beta chain is from a study of preoperative IRX-2 immunotherapy in early breast cancer. Stated treatment: preoperative locoregional IRX-2 cytokine immunotherapy. Patients received preoperative, locoregional IRX-2 cytokine immunotherapy in a phase Ib study. This CDR3 is built from 17 residues. Per the germline V gene, CDR1 is LNHNV and CDR2 is YYDKDF (reference sequence). Trimming pared 5 bases from V and 3 bases from J, leaving 19 bases between. The repertoire was sequenced with immunoSEQ multiplex PCR; TCRdb's copy has only in-frame clones and lacks some. The sample has fewer than 3,500 clones, 77% seen once; the top ten hold roughly 8.2%.

This specimen was tumor tissue, taken after IRX-2 immunotherapy. The clonotype originates from a human donor with breast cancer. The gene calls are TRBV15 and TRBJ2-2, with D perhaps TRBD1 or TRBD2 (6 bases each). The CDR3: CATSGVLMRGDTGELFF. For the CDR3, the DNA is TGTGCCACCAGCGGGGTCCTAATGAGGGGGGACACCGGGGAGCTGTTTTTT.